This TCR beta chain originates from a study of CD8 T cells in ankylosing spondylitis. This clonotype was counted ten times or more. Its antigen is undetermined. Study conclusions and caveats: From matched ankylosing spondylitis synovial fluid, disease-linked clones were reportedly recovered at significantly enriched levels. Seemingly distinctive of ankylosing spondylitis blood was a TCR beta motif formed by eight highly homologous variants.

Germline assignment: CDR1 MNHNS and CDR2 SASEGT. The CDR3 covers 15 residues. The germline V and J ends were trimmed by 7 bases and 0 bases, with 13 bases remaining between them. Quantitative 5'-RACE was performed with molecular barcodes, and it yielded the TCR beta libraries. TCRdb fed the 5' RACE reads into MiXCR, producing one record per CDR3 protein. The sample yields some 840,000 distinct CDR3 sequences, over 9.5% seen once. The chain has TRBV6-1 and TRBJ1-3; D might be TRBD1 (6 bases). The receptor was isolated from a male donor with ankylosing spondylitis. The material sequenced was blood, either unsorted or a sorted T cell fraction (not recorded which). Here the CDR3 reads CASISSDSSGNTIYF. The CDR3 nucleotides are TGTGCCAGCATAAGTTCGGACAGCTCTGGAAACACCATATATTTT.